These 21 T cell receptor beta chains came from one sample sequenced in a study of T cell changes during pregnancy in multiple sclerosis. Method: immunoSEQ multiplex PCR; TCRdb's copy keeps in-frame clones and lacks some. Among some 38,000 clones listed, approximately 89% were seen once. The sequencing used CD4+ T cells from peripheral blood mononuclear cells, collected in the second trimester of pregnancy. Receptors originate from a female donor in good health, enrolled as a control in a pregnancy study.

The chain carries TRBV4-3 and TRBJ2-1; 12 nucleotides line up with TRBD2. Germline V gives CDR1 LGHNA, CDR2 YSLEER. This CDR3 is built from 21 residues. V lost 0 bases and J lost 0; bases outside the gene matches: 12. The CDR3 nucleotides read TGCGCCAGCAGCCAAGAGTTATATCTAGCGGGGGGGCCGCTCTCCTACAATGAGCAGTTCTTC. Encoded protein: CASSQELYLAGGPLSYNEQFF.

The genes are TRBV6-5 and TRBJ2-1, with 10 positions matching TRBD1. Germline V gives CDR1 MNHEY, CDR2 SVGAGI. V lost 6 bases to trimming and J lost 5 bases; unmatched junction nucleotides: 7. This CDR3 has 15 amino acids. CDR3 loop: CASSHTGQGNNEQFF. In DNA form, the CDR3 reads TGTGCCAGCAGCCACACGGGACAGGGGAACAATGAGCAGTTCTTC.

The chain links TRBV7-2 to TRBJ1-2; the match to TRBD1 covers 8 bases. The V and J ends lost 1 base and 2 bases, in that order; junction bases with no gene match: 0. Germline V gene lookup returns CDR1 SGHTA and CDR2 FQGNSA. The CDR3 has 14 residues. CDR3 residues: CASSLGTGNYGYTF. DNA for the CDR3: TGTGCCAGCAGCTTAGGGACAGGGAACTATGGCTACACCTTC. Full variable domain (rest looked up from reference TRBV7-2 and TRBJ1-2): GAGVSQSPSNKVTEKGKDVELRCDPISGHTALYWYRQSLGQGLEFLIYFQGNSAPDKSGLPSDRFSAERTGGSVSTLTIQRTQQEDSAVYLCASSLGTGNYGYTFGSGTRLTVV.

This sequence joins TRBV7-9 and TRBJ1-4, with a weak D call TRBD1 (5 bases). V was trimmed by 3 bases and J by 5 bases, leaving 16 bases between them. There are 16 residues in the CDR3. Germline V gene sequence: CDR1 SEHNR, CDR2 FQNEAQ (reference sequence). CDR3 in DNA: TGTGCCAGCAGCTTTTTCCGGACACAAGGGAATGAAAAACTGTTTTTT. Translating it yields CASSFFRTQGNEKLFF.

The rearrangement uses TRBV6-4 and TRBJ2-7; TRBD1 aligns across 7 bases. The CDR3 is 14 amino acids. Germline CDR1 reads MRHNA; CDR2 reads SNTAGT. V was clipped by 8 bases and J by 0 bases; unmatched bases: 7. The CDR3: CASHRGTVSYEQYF. The CDR3 DNA sequence: TGTGCCAGCCACAGAGGGACAGTCTCCTACGAGCAGTACTTC.

CDR3 sequence (DNA): TGTGCCAGCAGTCCCCGGGACAGGGTAATCAATGAGCAGTTCTTC. Encoded protein: CASSPRDRVINEQFF. This chain connects TRBV27 to TRBJ2-1; 9 bases map to TRBD1. V shed 5 bases and J 6 bases; nucleotides not matched to a gene: 8. This CDR3 comprises 15 residues. Germline assignment: CDR1 MNHEY and CDR2 SMNVEV (reference sequence).

V usage is TRBV27 and J usage is TRBJ1-1, with 10 bases identical to TRBD1. Per the germline V gene, CDR1 is MNHEY and CDR2 is SMNVEV (reference sequence). The CDR3 sequence is 14 residues long. V lost 5 bases and J lost 4; bases outside the gene matches: 4. The CDR3 sequence is CASSPRTGGTEAFF. In DNA form, the CDR3 reads TGTGCCAGCAGTCCCAGGACAGGGGGCACTGAAGCTTTCTTT.

The chain carries TRBV7-2 and TRBJ1-6, with no clear D. Germline V gene sequence: CDR1 SGHTA, CDR2 FQGNSA. The CDR3 extends over 12 amino acids. V was clipped by 7 bases and J by 8 bases, with 9 bases between them. CDR3 in amino acids: CASKWGDSPLHF. DNA of the CDR3: TGTGCCAGCAAGTGGGGAGATTCACCCCTCCACTTT.

The table lists this clone with a count of one. The J gene is TRBJ2-3, the V gene TRBV11-2; 10 positions agree with TRBD2. The CDR3 spans 16 residues. Per the germline V gene, CDR1 is SGHAT and CDR2 is FQNNGV. V shed 1 base, J shed 4 bases, and the junction held 5 bases outside the gene matches. CDR3 region: CASSLGSGGRADTQYF. CDR3 in DNA: TGTGCCAGCAGCTTAGGTAGCGGGGGGCGGGCAGATACGCAGTATTTT. The whole variable domain, remainder taken from reference TRBV11-2 and TRBJ2-3, is EAGVAQSPRYKIIEKRQSVAFWCNPISGHATLYWYQQILGQGPKLLIQFQNNGVVDDSQLPKDRFSAERLKGVDSTLKIQPAKLEDSAVYLCASSLGSGGRADTQYFGPGTRLTVL.

The V and J genes are TRBV4-3 and TRBJ1-6, with D hard to call. Per germline, CDR1 LGHNA and CDR2 YSLEER. The CDR3 runs 19 residues. Trimming left V 0 bases short and J 0 bases short, with 15 bases between. Here the CDR3 reads CASSQDPLPSGSYNSPLHF. As DNA, the CDR3 is TGCGCCAGCAGCCAAGATCCGCTACCTTCGGGCTCCTATAATTCACCCCTCCACTTT.

Comment on this clone: The sample contains more than one DNA sequence encoding this CDR3. The rearrangement links TRBV7-2 to TRBJ1-3; D is possibly TRBD1 (5 bases). This CDR3 has 14 residues. Germline assignment: CDR1 SGHTA and CDR2 FQGNSA. V gave up 2 bases and J gave up 3 bases, with 8 bases separating them. The CDR3 region is CASSLTGGGNTIYF. DNA for the CDR3: TGTGCCAGCAGCTTAACGGGGGGTGGAAACACCATATATTTT. The whole variable domain, filled in from reference TRBV7-2 and TRBJ1-3, reads GAGVSQSPSNKVTEKGKDVELRCDPISGHTALYWYRQSLGQGLEFLIYFQGNSAPDKSGLPSDRFSAERTGGSVSTLTIQRTQQEDSAVYLCASSLTGGGNTIYFGEGSWLTVV.

The rearrangement joins TRBV4-3 to TRBJ1-5; 7 nucleotides agree with TRBD1. This CDR3 spans 14 amino acids. The V and J ends lost 2 bases and 7 bases, in that order; junction bases with no gene match: 5. Per the germline V gene, CDR1 is LGHNA and CDR2 is YSLEER. The CDR3 spells CASSQRHRGQPQHF. The CDR3 DNA reads TGCGCCAGCAGCCAACGACACAGGGGCCAGCCCCAGCATTTT.

The chain is built from TRBV4-1 and TRBJ2-5, with 7 bases identical to TRBD2. The CDR3 is 15 residues long. Trimming at V came to 1 base and at J to 5 bases, leaving 7 bases not matched to a gene. From germline, CDR1 is MGHRA and CDR2 YSYEKL. In nucleotides, the CDR3 is TGCGCCAGCAGCCAAGGCGCAGCGGGAAGTGAGACCCAGTACTTC. Protein product: CASSQGAAGSETQYF.

The CDR3 here is CASSYDRTSGTYEQYF. The CDR3 DNA reads as TGTGCCAGCAGTTACGACAGGACTAGCGGGACCTACGAGCAGTACTTC. This chain connects TRBV6-5 to TRBJ2-7; 12 bases map to TRBD2. Trimming removed 2 bases from V and 2 bases from J; junction bases left unmatched: 4. The CDR3 totals 16 residues. Germline CDR1 MNHEY, CDR2 SVGAGI.

The V call is TRBV10-3, the J call TRBJ1-2; TRBD1 agrees at 8 bases. V was pared by 6 bases and J by 2 bases, with 5 bases of the junction left unmatched. The germline V gene encodes CDR1 ENHRY and CDR2 SYGVKD. The CDR3 has 14 residues. CDR3 coding DNA: TGTGCCATCAGCAAGGGACAGGAGAACTATGGCTACACCTTC. This encodes CAISKGQENYGYTF.

The gene calls are TRBV19 and TRBJ2-3; D is possibly TRBD1 (6 bases). The germline V gene encodes CDR1 LNHDA and CDR2 SQIVND (reference sequence). The CDR3 length is 15 residues. V shed 3 bases and J shed 6 bases, with 16 bases lying between them. The CDR3 DNA is TGTGCCAGTAGTATTTGGGGGCTGGGTTCGGATACGCAGTATTTT. This translates into CASSIWGLGSDTQYF. Full variable domain (rest looked up from reference TRBV19 and TRBJ2-3): DGGITQSPKYLFRKEGQNVTLSCEQNLNHDAMYWYRQDPGQGLRLIYYSQIVNDFQKGDIAEGYSVSREKKESFPLTVTSAQKNPTAFYLCASSIWGLGSDTQYFGPGTRLTVL.

The chain recombines TRBV5-6 with TRBJ1-3; D call uncertain. This CDR3 region has 13 residues. V was clipped by 4 bases and J by 0 bases, with 5 bases between them. CDR1 SGHDT and CDR2 YYEEEE come from the germline V gene. In DNA form, the CDR3 reads TGTGCCAGCAGCCCGGGCTCTGGAAACACCATATATTTT. Its translation is CASSPGSGNTIYF.

The rearrangement links TRBV7-9 to TRBJ2-3, with a tentative D call TRBD1 (6 bases). CDR3 length: 16 amino acids. Trimming cost V 3 bases and J 0 bases, with 13 bases left between them. In germline, CDR1 is SEHNR, CDR2 FQNEAQ (reference sequence). In nucleotides, the CDR3 is TGTGCCAGCAGCTTCCGGACAGAAACTAGCACAGATACGCAGTATTTT. It codes for CASSFRTETSTDTQYF.

The CDR3 is CASSGKALAGGRFRADTQYF. DNA for the CDR3: TGTGCCAGCAGCGGAAAGGCACTAGCGGGGGGGCGCTTTAGAGCAGATACGCAGTATTTT. The rearrangement links TRBV9 to TRBJ2-3, with 13 bases fitting TRBD2. The CDR3 length is 20 residues. V was pared by 3 bases and J by 4 bases, with 17 bases of the junction left unmatched. In germline, CDR1 is SGDLS, CDR2 YYNGEE.

This clone occurred once. The V gene is TRBV18, the J gene TRBJ1-3; perhaps TRBD1 as D (6 bases). CDR3 length: 17 amino acids. V was clipped by 5 bases and J by 4 bases, with 21 bases between them. The germline V gene encodes CDR1 KGHSH and CDR2 LQKENI. In DNA form, the CDR3 reads TGTGCCAGCTCAGGCACCGGGACACCTAGCCGGGGAAACACCATATATTTT. Residues: CASSGTGTPSRGNTIYF.

V gene TRBV6-5 combines with J gene TRBJ1-5, with TRBD1 identical over 7 bases. V lost 4 bases to trimming and J lost 9 bases; unmatched junction nucleotides: 9. This CDR3 has 14 amino acids. Looked up from germline, CDR1 is MNHEY and CDR2 is SVGAGI. CDR3 sequence (DNA): TGTGCCAGCAGTTCCAACAGGGGCCCGGGGCCCCAGCATTTT. Translated: CASSSNRGPGPQHF.